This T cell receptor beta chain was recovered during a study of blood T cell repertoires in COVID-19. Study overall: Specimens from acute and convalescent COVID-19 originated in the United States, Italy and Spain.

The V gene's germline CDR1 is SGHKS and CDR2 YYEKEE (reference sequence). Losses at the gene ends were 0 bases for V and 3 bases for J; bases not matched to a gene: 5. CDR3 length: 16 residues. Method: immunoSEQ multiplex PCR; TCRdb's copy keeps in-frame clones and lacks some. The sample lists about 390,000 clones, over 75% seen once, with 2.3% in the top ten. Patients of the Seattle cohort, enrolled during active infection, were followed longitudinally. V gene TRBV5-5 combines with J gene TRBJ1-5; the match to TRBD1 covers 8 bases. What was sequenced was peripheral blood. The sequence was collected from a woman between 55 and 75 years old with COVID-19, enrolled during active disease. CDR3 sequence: CASSLGTGSDNQPQHF. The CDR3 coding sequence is TGTGCCAGCAGCTTGGGGACAGGGAGTGACAATCAGCCCCAGCATTTT.